Shown below are 14 T cell receptor beta chains from a single sample sequenced in a study of cytomegalovirus exposure and HLA in healthy donors. The PCR used 60 Vbeta and 13 Jbeta primers. Profiling relied on immunoSEQ multiplex PCR, and the TCRdb table lists in-frame clones only, not all of them. The sample spans about 120,000 clones; the ten largest clones claim 1.5% to 2%. The specimen sequenced was PBMCs. These receptors originate from a woman aged 40 to 50 in good health and CMV-seropositive.

In the case of this clone: The junction departs from germline at one end; a sequencing error may be responsible. The chain links TRBV6-1 to TRBJ1-5, with 7 bases identical to TRBD1. The CDR3 is 11 residues long. Germline CDR1 MNHNS, CDR2 SASEGT. The CDR3: CASSDRDSVEF. The DNA of the CDR3 is TGTGCCAGCAGTGATCGGGACAGCGTCGAATTT.

V and J are TRBV4-1 and TRBJ2-1; D is unclear. V lost 3 bases, J lost 9 bases, and 12 bases lay in between. The CDR3 runs 13 residues. The germline gives CDR1 MGHRA, CDR2 YSYEKL. The CDR3 DNA reads as TGCGCCAGCAGCCAGCTCGCGGCAGCTGAGCAGTTCTTC. Residues: CASSQLAAAEQFF.

The chain is built from TRBV7-9 and TRBJ2-3; 8 positions match TRBD2. Trimming removed 5 bases from V and 5 bases from J; junction bases left unmatched: 9. This CDR3 contains 15 residues. Germline loops: CDR1 SEHNR, CDR2 FQNEAQ (reference sequence). In nucleotides, the CDR3 is TGTGCCAGCAGCCCCAAGCGGGAGTGGGAAGATACGCAGTATTTT. Translating gives CASSPKREWEDTQYF.

The V and J genes are TRBV13 and TRBJ2-5; 7 positions agree with TRBD2. The J call is doubtful: the DNA matches TRBJ2-7 better. Germline loops: CDR1 PRHDT, CDR2 FYEKMQ (reference sequence). The CDR3 length is 16 residues. The CDR3 loop is CASSVSRDYNSYEQYF. DNA for the CDR3: TGTGCCAGCAGCGTGTCCCGGGACTATAACTCCTACGAGCAGTACTTC.

The V gene is TRBV6-1, the J gene TRBJ2-1; D unclear. CDR1 and CDR2 from the germline V gene are MNHNS and SASEGT. Trimming took 7 bases from V and 1 from J, leaving 14 bases between them. The CDR3 has 15 residues. CDR3: CASTPEPTSYNEQFF. For the CDR3, the DNA is TGTGCCAGCACCCCCGAGCCGACATCCTACAATGAGCAGTTCTTC.

The chain has TRBV28 and TRBJ2-4, with 12 bases matching TRBD2. The CDR3 has 17 residues. The V gene end was trimmed by 2 bases and the J gene end by 3 bases; junction bases not matched to a gene: 5. The V gene's germline CDR1 is MDHEN and CDR2 SYDVKM. DNA for the CDR3: TGTGCCAGCAGTTTACCTCGACTAGCGGGAGTCAAAAACATTCAGTACTTC. Its protein product is CASSLPRLAGVKNIQYF.

This chain connects TRBV5-1 to TRBJ2-3; the match to TRBD2 covers 8 bases. The J segment lost 8 bases and the V segment lost 4 bases, leaving 18 bases of the junction unmatched. The length of the CDR3 is 17 residues. Germline V gene data show CDR1 as SGHRS and CDR2 as YFSETQ. CDR3 coding DNA: TGCGCCAGCAGCAATGGGCAGACAGGTTTCGCGGGGGGTACGCAGTATTTT. This codes for CASSNGQTGFAGGTQYF.

The gene calls are TRBV27 and TRBJ2-7; the D is unclear. This CDR3 is 12 amino acids long. The V end lost 2 bases, the J end lost 6 bases, and 8 bases lay between the germline ends. CDR1 is MNHEY, CDR2 SMNVEV, per germline (reference sequence). The CDR3 region is CASSLPLGEQYF. CDR3 DNA: TGTGCCAGCAGTTTACCGCTCGGCGAGCAGTACTTC.

J is TRBJ2-3 and V is TRBV13; weak D call: TRBD1 (6 bases). The length of the CDR3 is 14 residues. From germline, CDR1 is PRHDT and CDR2 FYEKMQ (reference sequence). V shed 5 bases and J shed 4 bases, with 13 bases lying between them. CDR3 sequence (DNA): TGTGCCAGCAGCCCCACAGGGATCGCAGATACGCAGTATTTT. Translation: CASSPTGIADTQYF. Supplemented by reference TRBV13 and TRBJ2-3, the full variable domain reads AAGVIQSPRHLIKEKRETATLKCYPIPRHDTVYWYQQGPGQDPQFLISFYEKMQSDKGSIPDRFSAQQFSDYHSELNMSSLELGDSALYFCASSPTGIADTQYFGPGTRLTVL.

The J gene is TRBJ1-2, the V gene TRBV5-1, with 7 bases aligning to TRBD1. The CDR3 totals 19 residues. The V gene end was trimmed by 0 bases and the J gene end by 4 bases; junction bases not matched to a gene: 18. Germline values: CDR1 SGHRS, CDR2 YFSETQ. The CDR3, as DNA: TGCGCCAGCAGCTTGGCCGTTTCCCCCTATGTAGGGGGCGTCTATGGCTACACCTTC. Amino acid sequence: CASSLAVSPYVGGVYGYTF.

The J gene is TRBJ2-5, the V gene TRBV2; TRBD2 matches 7 bases. V shed 7 bases and J 4 bases; nucleotides not matched to a gene: 12. Germline V gives CDR1 SNHLY, CDR2 FYNNEI. CDR3 length equals 15 residues. CDR3 DNA sequence: TGTGCCAGCAAATACTGGAGCGGGATTGGAGAGACCCAGTACTTC. Translated, it gives CASKYWSGIGETQYF.

The J gene is TRBJ1-5, the V gene TRBV6-1; D is perhaps TRBD1 (6 bases). Trimming removed 8 bases from V and 9 bases from J, with 20 bases in between. This CDR3 has 14 amino acids. The germline V gene has CDR1 MNHNS and CDR2 SASEGT. DNA for the CDR3: TGTGCCAGCCACGGGGGAGGGGGGCTTAGGCCCCAGCATTTT. Residues: CASHGGGGLRPQHF.

The J gene is TRBJ2-3, the V gene TRBV5-1; D is uncertain. This CDR3 comprises 15 residues. The germline V gene encodes CDR1 SGHRS and CDR2 YFSETQ. V lost 4 bases, J lost 4 bases, and 16 bases lay in between. CDR3 loop: CASSPSNGVADTQYF. The CDR3 DNA is TGCGCCAGCAGCCCCTCCAACGGAGTGGCAGATACGCAGTATTTT.

The CDR3 sequence: CASSITGAQVHEQYF. The CDR3 nucleotides are TGTGCCAGCAGCATTACAGGGGCGCAAGTCCACGAGCAGTACTTC. The J gene is TRBJ2-7, the V gene TRBV7-9; 7 nucleotides line up with TRBD1. CDR3 length: 15 amino acids. Germline V lookup: CDR1 SEHNR, CDR2 FQNEAQ (reference sequence). After removal of 5 bases from V and 5 bases from J, the junction contained 12 bases not matched to a gene.